This TCR beta chain was captured in a study of blood T cell repertoires in COVID-19. In the authors' workflow: Scientists estimated how many nucleated cells there were by amplifying reference gene primers. Assay: immunoSEQ multiplex PCR; the TCRdb copy retains only in-frame clones and omits some. For V, J and clone size, that table is used; D and trimming come from the DNA. Altogether under 70,000 clones are present, approximately 90% being singletons, with the ten largest covering about a tenth. The length of the CDR3 is 17 residues. Germline values: CDR1 SGHNT, CDR2 YENEEA. Trimming cost V 6 bases and J 5 bases, with 25 bases left between them. This clone occurred once.

This clonotype originated in a middle-aged woman who had recovered from COVID-19. V usage is TRBV11-3 and J usage is TRBJ2-5; D might be TRBD2 (7 bases). Sample: PBMCs or T cells enriched from blood (not recorded which). CDR3 protein: CASSPTRGGAWWETQYF. The CDR3 DNA is TGTGCCAGCAGTCCGACTAGGGGGGGCGCGTGGTGGGAGACCCAGTACTTC.